One and the same sample provided the 6 T cell receptor beta chains below, sequenced in a study of vaccination effects on CD4 cells after COVID-19. Assay used: immunoSEQ multiplex PCR; TCRdb lists only in-frame clones, some missing. This sample yields 75,000 or so clones, of which around 74% are seen a single time; about 1% belongs to the top ten. Expansion of antigen-specific CD4+ T cells with viral peptide pools was carried out by the ViraFEST assay before sequencing. Scientists isolated CD4+ T cells after a roughly 9-day culture period ended. It was two doses of either the BNT162b2 or mRNA-1273 vaccine that participants received. These receptors are not linked to any known antigen. This specimen was CD4+ T cells from PBMCs cultured with HCoV-OC43 spike peptides, taken after COVID-19 vaccination. Regarding subset: HCoV-OC43 spike overlapping peptide pool stimulation. The receptors come from a human donor who received a COVID-19 vaccine.

V gene TRBV5-6 combines with J gene TRBJ1-1; TRBD1 is a possible D gene (5 bases). V gave up 0 bases and J gave up 2 bases, with 11 bases separating them. Germline CDR1 and CDR2: SGHDT and YYEEEE. The CDR3 is 15 amino acids. As DNA, the CDR3 is TGTGCCAGCAGCTTGGGATGGCAGGGCAACACTGAAGCTTTCTTT. Residues: CASSLGWQGNTEAFF. The whole variable domain, remainder taken from reference TRBV5-6 and TRBJ1-1, is DAGVTQSPTHLIKTRGQQVTLRCSPKSGHDTVSWYQQALGQGPQFIFQYYEEEERQRGNFPDRFSGHQFPNYSSELNVNALLLGDSALYLCASSLGWQGNTEAFFGQGTRLTVV.

This chain joins TRBV5-4 and TRBJ1-2, with TRBD1 as a possible D gene (5 bases). Germline V lookup: CDR1 SGHNT, CDR2 YYREEE (reference sequence). V was pared by 0 bases and J by 2 bases, with 8 bases between. This CDR3 region has 14 residues. CDR3 residues: CASSLVSGNYGYTF. The CDR3 coding sequence is TGTGCCAGCAGCTTGGTTTCAGGGAACTATGGCTACACCTTC.

The chain is built from TRBV7-2 and TRBJ1-6; D ambiguous. In germline, CDR1 is SGHTA, CDR2 FQGNSA. Trimming took 1 base from V and 0 from J, leaving 7 bases between them. CDR3 size: 16 residues. The DNA for the CDR3 is TGTGCCAGCAGCTTAGTGGGGAGCTCCTATAATTCACCCCTCCACTTT. Amino acids: CASSLVGSSYNSPLHF.

The V and J genes are TRBV4-3 and TRBJ2-1; D is unclear. The CDR3 loop spans 17 amino acids. Per germline, CDR1 LGHNA and CDR2 YSLEER. V gave up 0 bases and J gave up 7 bases, with 19 bases separating them. The CDR3 DNA reads as TGCGCCAGCAGCCAAGATGAGGTAGGCGGCATCGGTAATGAGCAGTTCTTC. Its protein is CASSQDEVGGIGNEQFF.

This sequence joins TRBV30 and TRBJ1-2; 11 bases match TRBD1. The CDR3 runs 15 residues. V trimming: 3 bases; J trimming: 4 bases; junction bases outside the gene matches: 7. Germline-derived CDR1 and CDR2 are GTSNPN and SVGIG (reference sequence). The CDR3, as DNA: TGTGCCTGGAGGGGACAGGGGGGTCTTTCCTATGGCTACACCTTC. This translates into CAWRGQGGLSYGYTF.

The rearrangement links TRBV24-1 to TRBJ2-1; the match to TRBD1 covers 8 bases. J lost 0 bases, V lost 4 bases, and 16 bases had no gene match. Germline assignment: CDR1 KGHDR and CDR2 SFDVKD. The CDR3 consists of 20 residues. As DNA, the CDR3 is TGTGCCACCAGTGACCCCGGGACAGGATCTAATCGGGGCTCCTACAATGAGCAGTTCTTC. The encoded protein is CATSDPGTGSNRGSYNEQFF.